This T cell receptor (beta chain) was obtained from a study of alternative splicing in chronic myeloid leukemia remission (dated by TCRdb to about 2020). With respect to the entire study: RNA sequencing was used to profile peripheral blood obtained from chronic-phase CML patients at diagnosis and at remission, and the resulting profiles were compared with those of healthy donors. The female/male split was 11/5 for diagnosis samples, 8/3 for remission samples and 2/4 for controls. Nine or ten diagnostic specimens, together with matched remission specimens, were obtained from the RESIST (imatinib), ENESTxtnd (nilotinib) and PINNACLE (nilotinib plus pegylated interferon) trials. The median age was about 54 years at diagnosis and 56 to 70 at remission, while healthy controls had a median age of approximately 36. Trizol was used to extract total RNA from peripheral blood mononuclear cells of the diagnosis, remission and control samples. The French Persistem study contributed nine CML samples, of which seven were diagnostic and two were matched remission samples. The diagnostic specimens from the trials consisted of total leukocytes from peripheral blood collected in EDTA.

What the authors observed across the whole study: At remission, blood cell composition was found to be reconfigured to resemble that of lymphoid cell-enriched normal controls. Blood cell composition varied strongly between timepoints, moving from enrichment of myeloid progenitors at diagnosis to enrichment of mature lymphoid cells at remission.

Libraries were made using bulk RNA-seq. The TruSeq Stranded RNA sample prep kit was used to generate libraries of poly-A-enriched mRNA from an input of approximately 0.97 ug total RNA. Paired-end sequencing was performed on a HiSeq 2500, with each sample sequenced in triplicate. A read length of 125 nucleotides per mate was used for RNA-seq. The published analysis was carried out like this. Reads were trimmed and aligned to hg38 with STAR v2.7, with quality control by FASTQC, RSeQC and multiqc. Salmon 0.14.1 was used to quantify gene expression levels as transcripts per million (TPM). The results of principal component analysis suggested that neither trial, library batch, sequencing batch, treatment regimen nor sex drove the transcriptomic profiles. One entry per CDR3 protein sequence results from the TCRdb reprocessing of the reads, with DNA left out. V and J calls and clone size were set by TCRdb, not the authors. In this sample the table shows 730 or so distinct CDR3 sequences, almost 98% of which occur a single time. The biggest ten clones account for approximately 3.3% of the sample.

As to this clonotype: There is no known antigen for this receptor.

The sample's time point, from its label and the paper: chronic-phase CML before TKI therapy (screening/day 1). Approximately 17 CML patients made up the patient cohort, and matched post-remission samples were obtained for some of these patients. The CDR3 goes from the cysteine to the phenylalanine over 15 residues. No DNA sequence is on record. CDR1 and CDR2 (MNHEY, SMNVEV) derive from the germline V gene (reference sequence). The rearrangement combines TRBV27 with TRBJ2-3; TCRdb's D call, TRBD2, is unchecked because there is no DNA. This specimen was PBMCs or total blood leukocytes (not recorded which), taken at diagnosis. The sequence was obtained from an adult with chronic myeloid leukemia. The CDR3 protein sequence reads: CASSLSGIREDTQYF.